This is a list of T cell receptor beta chains from one sample in a study of identical twins. Each CDR3 protein is one row after TCRdb ran MiXCR on the 5' RACE reads. The data contain about 720,000 distinct CDR3 sequences, over 8.5% of them singletons. These data were likewise used in another study, on yellow fever vaccine responses in identical twins.

Material for sequencing was PBMCs. These receptors were obtained from a woman under 30 in good health. The CDR3 runs from the conserved cysteine through the conserved F or W. D genes are given only for firm matches. Size is stated for part of the rows, as once, few or many counts, or as a class when the clone is expanded.

>few|TRBJ1-1|-|14|TRBV12-3/TRBV12-4
CASSFIQPNTEAFF
TGTGCCAGCAGTTTTATACAGCCGAACACTGAAGCTTTCTTT
>-|TRBJ2-7|-|15|TRBV27
CASRNPWGSSYEQYF
TGTGCCAGCAGAAACCCTTGGGGTAGCTCCTACGAGCAGTACTTC
>many|TRBJ2-1|-|14|TRBV4-3
CASSQGLGPDEQFF
TGCGCCAGCAGCCAAGGATTAGGGCCTGATGAGCAGTTCTTC
>-|TRBJ2-3|-|15|TRBV5-6
CASSLVGELADTQYF
TGTGCCAGCAGCTTAGTCGGGGAACTAGCAGATACGCAGTATTTT
>-|TRBJ2-7|TRBD1|15|TRBV7-7
CASSYDSWDSYEQYF
TGTGCTAGCAGCTATGATTCATGGGACAGCTACGAGCAGTACTTC
>few|TRBJ1-6|-|15|TRBV20-1
CSAMPGSSYNSPLHF
TGCAGTGCTATGCCGGGGAGCTCCTATAATTCACCCCTCCACTTT
>-|TRBJ2-3|TRBD2|17|TRBV11-2
CASSLSSKREGPDTQYF
TGTGCCAGCAGCTTATCCTCAAAGCGGGAGGGCCCGGATACGCAGTATTTT
>few|TRBJ2-2|TRBD1|17|TRBV4-3
CASSQDRETGGSGELFF
TGCGCCAGCAGCCAAGATAGGGAGACAGGGGGCTCCGGGGAGCTGTTTTTT
>-|TRBJ2-3|TRBD1|16|TRBV2
CASSVHRTGGRDTQYF
TGTGCCAGCAGTGTGCATAGGACAGGGGGTAGAGATACGCAGTATTTT
>many|TRBJ2-1|-|11|TRBV29-1
CSALGLNEQFF
TGCAGCGCCCTGGGACTCAATGAGCAGTTCTTC
>-|TRBJ2-3|TRBD2|14|TRBV5-1
CATRGGSSTDTQYF
TGCGCCACCCGCGGGGGGTCGTCCACAGATACGCAGTATTTT
>few|TRBJ1-1|-|10|TRBV29-1
CSVVQGVAFF
TGCAGCGTTGTACAGGGCGTTGCTTTCTTT
>many|TRBJ2-7|-|16|TRBV12-3/TRBV12-4
CASSSRGVGSLHEQYF
TGTGCCAGCAGTTCCAGGGGGGTGGGGAGTCTACACGAGCAGTACTTC
>many|TRBJ2-7|-|14|TRBV12-3/TRBV12-4
CASSGQIASYEQYF
TGTGCCAGCAGCGGCCAGATAGCCTCCTACGAGCAGTACTTC
>many|TRBJ2-1|-|15|TRBV11-2
CASSLDVGTYNEQFF
TGTGCCAGCAGCTTAGATGTGGGGACCTACAATGAGCAGTTCTTC
>few|TRBJ2-1|TRBD2|15|TRBV2
CASSLAGGLHNEQFF
TGTGCCAGCAGTTTAGCGGGGGGGCTTCACAATGAGCAGTTCTTC
>few|TRBJ2-4|TRBD2|15|TRBV20-1
CSALAGGLGKNIQYF
TGCAGTGCCCTAGCGGGAGGGCTAGGCAAAAACATTCAGTACTTC
>-|TRBJ1-1|TRBD1|12|TRBV29-1
CSVGQGLTEAFF
TGCAGCGTTGGACAGGGTTTGACTGAAGCTTTCTTT
>many|TRBJ2-1|TRBD1|15|TRBV2
CASSEEQGARNEQFF
TGTGCCAGCAGTGAAGAACAGGGGGCGAGGAATGAGCAGTTCTTC
>many|TRBJ2-1|-|12|TRBV5-1
CASSLTINEQFF
TGCGCCAGCAGCTTGACTATCAATGAGCAGTTCTTC
>few|TRBJ2-7|TRBD2|13|TRBV10-3
CAIKPGLTYEQYF
TGTGCCATCAAGCCGGGACTAACCTACGAGCAGTACTTC
>-|TRBJ1-1|TRBD1|16|TRBV28
CASSSSTGTVIPEAFF
TGTGCCAGCAGTTCCTCCACCGGGACAGTCATTCCCGAAGCTTTCTTT